Shown below are 2 T cell receptor beta chains from a single sample sequenced in a study of beta chain features in type 1 diabetes. Expressed TCRB transcripts got sequenced, as all isolated RNA was reverse transcribed. This table comes from immunoSEQ multiplex PCR, and its TCRdb copy is limited to in-frame clones, with some not included. The table includes 900,000 or so clones, about a sixth detected once. The sample taken for sequencing was naive CD4+ T cells from blood. The receptors derive from a woman between 18 and 30 years old in good health.

V is TRBV5-1 and J is TRBJ2-2, with D possibly being TRBD1 (6 bases). Between the trimmed V and J ends, which lost 2 bases and 0 bases, there was a span of 17 bases. The CDR3 is 18 amino acids. CDR1 and CDR2 (germline): SGHRS, YFSETQ. CDR3 region: CASSFIGQSLANTGELFF. The CDR3 DNA sequence: TGCGCCAGCAGCTTCATAGGACAGAGCTTAGCGAACACCGGGGAGCTGTTTTTT.

This clone has more than one count but fewer than ten. The CDR3, as DNA: TGTGCCAGCAGCTTTCGGCCTCCGGGGTTTGCGTCCTCCTACGAGCAGTACTTC. It codes for CASSFRPPGFASSYEQYF. The gene calls are TRBV27 and TRBJ2-7; perhaps TRBD2 as D (5 bases). Germline V gives CDR1 MNHEY, CDR2 SMNVEV (reference sequence). There are 18 residues in the CDR3. Trimming took off 6 bases at V and 0 bases at J, with 24 bases between the two ends.